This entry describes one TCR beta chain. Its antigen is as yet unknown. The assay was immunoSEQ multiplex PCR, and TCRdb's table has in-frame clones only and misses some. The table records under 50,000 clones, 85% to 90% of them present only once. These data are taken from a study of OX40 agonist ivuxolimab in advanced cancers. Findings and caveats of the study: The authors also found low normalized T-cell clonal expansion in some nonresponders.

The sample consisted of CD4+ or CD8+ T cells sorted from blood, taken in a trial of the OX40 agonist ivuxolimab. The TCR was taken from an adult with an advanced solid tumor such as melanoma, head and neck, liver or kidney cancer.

CDR3 DNA sequence: TGTGCCAGCAGTTCGGGGGGCGAGGAGACCCAGTACTTC. Its protein product is CASSSGGEETQYF. The gene calls are TRBV7-9 and TRBJ2-5; D is possibly TRBD2 (7 bases). Germline assignment: CDR1 SEHNR and CDR2 FQNEAQ (reference sequence). This CDR3 contains 13 residues. V lost 6 bases and J lost 5, with 13 bases in between.